The 9 T cell receptor beta chains reported below all come from one sample, sequenced in a study of T cell responses to AZD1222 COVID-19 vaccine. Libraries were prepared by immunoSEQ multiplex PCR; TCRdb keeps only in-frame clonotypes and omits some of them. Of about 120,000 clones in the sample, over 75% were seen once. This specimen was peripheral blood, taken 28 days after the second dose of the MenACWY control vaccine. These receptors were collected from an adult who received the MenACWY meningococcal vaccine as a control.

This clone was counted once. The chain carries TRBV7-2 and TRBJ1-1; no firm D call. Trimming removed 4 bases from V and 0 bases from J, with 12 bases in between. The V gene's germline CDR1 is SGHTA and CDR2 FQGNSA. The CDR3 is 15 residues long. CDR3 residues: CASSWSGSMNTEAFF. DNA of the CDR3: TGTGCCAGCAGCTGGAGTGGATCCATGAACACTGAAGCTTTCTTT. Full variable domain (outside the CDR3, taken from reference TRBV7-2 and TRBJ1-1): GAGVSQSPSNKVTEKGKDVELRCDPISGHTALYWYRQSLGQGLEFLIYFQGNSAPDKSGLPSDRFSAERTGGSVSTLTIQRTQQEDSAVYLCASSWSGSMNTEAFFGQGTRLTVV.

V is TRBV7-2 and J is TRBJ2-5; 10 nucleotides align to TRBD2. The junction had 11 bases not matched to a gene; V was cut back by 5 bases and J by 5 bases. The germline V gene has CDR1 SGHTA and CDR2 FQGNSA. The CDR3 is made up of 16 amino acids. The CDR3 protein is CASSARPSGGRETQYF. CDR3 coding DNA: TGTGCCAGCAGCGCCAGGCCTAGCGGGGGTCGGGAGACCCAGTACTTC.

The rearrangement links TRBV3-1 (or the pseudogene TRBV3-2) to TRBJ2-2; D unresolved. The V gene lost 4 bases and the J gene lost 1 base, with 13 bases spanning the gap. The CDR3 contains 16 residues. CDR1 and CDR2 (germline): LGHDT, YNNKEL (reference sequence). The CDR3 loop reads CASSRRVAGNTGELFF. CDR3 bases: TGTGCCAGCAGCCGCCGGGTGGCAGGGAACACCGGGGAGCTGTTTTTT.

This clone appeared a single time. CDR3 in DNA: TGTGCCAGCAGTCCTCACGGTTCTGGAAACACCATATATTTT. This codes for CASSPHGSGNTIYF. This chain uses TRBV27 with TRBJ1-3; D not resolved. The CDR3 covers 14 residues. Per germline, CDR1 MNHEY and CDR2 SMNVEV (reference sequence). Trimming removed 5 bases from V and 1 base from J, with 9 bases in between.

The chain recombines TRBV4-3 with TRBJ1-2, with no clear D. CDR1 is LGHNA and CDR2 is YSLEER in the germline V gene. The V end was cut by 0 bases, the J end by 2 bases, with 10 bases between. CDR3 length: 15 amino acids. The CDR3 DNA reads as TGCGCCAGCAGCCAAGAGTGGACGGCAAACTATGGCTACACCTTC. The encoded protein is CASSQEWTANYGYTF.

The chain uses TRBV28 and TRBJ1-5; D is undetermined. Germline loops: CDR1 MDHEN, CDR2 SYDVKM. This CDR3 has 12 amino acids. V was cut by 3 bases and J by 7 bases, with 7 bases left in between. CDR3 nucleotide sequence: TGTGCCAGCAGTTTGCTGACGCAGCCCCAGCATTTT. It encodes CASSLLTQPQHF.

The genes are TRBV6-5 and TRBJ1-4; D is uncertain. The CDR3 is 13 residues long. V lost 6 bases to trimming and J lost 7 bases, with 12 bases between them. Germline CDR1 reads MNHEY; CDR2 reads SVGAGI. The CDR3 sequence: CASRRSPAEKLFF. Written as DNA, the CDR3 is TGTGCCAGCAGAAGGTCCCCAGCTGAAAAACTGTTTTTT.

The rearrangement joins TRBV3-1 (or the pseudogene TRBV3-2) to TRBJ2-5; maybe TRBD2 (5 bases). Germline assignment: CDR1 LGHDT and CDR2 YNNKEL (reference sequence). V dropped 6 bases and J dropped 2 bases, with 13 bases sitting between them. The CDR3 spans 14 residues. The CDR3 here is CASRPPGGQETQYF. The CDR3 nucleotides read TGTGCCAGCAGACCCCCTGGCGGGCAAGAGACCCAGTACTTC.

The rearrangement joins TRBV18 to TRBJ1-5; 7 nucleotides line up with TRBD1. The germline V gene has CDR1 KGHSH and CDR2 LQKENI. The ends lost 6 bases at V and 7 bases at J; junction bases unmatched: 9. The length of the CDR3 is 14 residues. The CDR3 loop reads CASSPGQPPQPQHF. DNA of the CDR3: TGTGCCAGCTCTCCGGGACAGCCCCCCCAGCCCCAGCATTTT.